One TCR beta chain is described in this entry. Per germline, CDR1 MNHNS and CDR2 SASEGT. This CDR3 spans 14 amino acids. Trimming pared 5 bases from V and 4 bases from J, leaving 12 bases between. The entry originates in a study of shared clonotypes between healthy human individuals. Libraries were prepared by immunoSEQ multiplex PCR; TCRdb keeps only in-frame clonotypes and omits some of them. Found here are 330,000 or so clones, under 80% of them singletons; the top ten hold 10%. The chain couples TRBV6-1 to TRBJ1-5; D is perhaps TRBD1 (5 bases). Sequencing input: memory CD4+ T cells sorted from blood. Sample subset: CD45RA-negative fraction. The sequence was obtained from a man in his thirties or forties in good health. The CDR3 is CASSINPGNQPQHF. The CDR3, as DNA: TGTGCCAGCAGTATAAATCCAGGGAATCAGCCCCAGCATTTT.